This TCR beta chain is drawn from a study of post-analysis software for immune sequencing data. Background on the study: The disease courses spanned relapsing-remitting, secondary progressive and progressive-relapsing forms of multiple sclerosis.

Tagging with unique molecular identifiers was a feature of the TCR beta cDNA libraries. TCRdb processed the PCR reads anew with MiXCR; each CDR3 protein has one entry. The sample carries hundreds of thousands of distinct CDR3 sequences, 55% to 60% recorded once. V shed 3 bases, J shed 1 base, and the junction held 15 bases outside the gene matches. There are 19 residues in the CDR3. Worth noting for this clonotype: Its antigen remains unidentified.

Study conclusions and caveats: Five or six TRBV segments, TRBV5-6, TRBV5-1 and TRBV20-1 among them, were found more frequent in patients than controls.

The J gene is TRBJ2-3, the V gene TRBV12-3 or TRBV12-4; 8 bases are shared with TRBD1. The specimen sequenced was blood. The sequence came from a girl aged 2 to 10 with multiple sclerosis. This CDR3 reads CASSFAGQGLSTRTDTQYF. As DNA, the CDR3 is TGTGCCAGCAGTTTTGCCGGACAGGGCCTTAGTACCCGCACAGATACGCAGTATTTT.